This TCR beta chain was sequenced for a study of T cell changes during pregnancy in multiple sclerosis. The CDR3 sequence is 14 residues long. The ends were cut back, 5 bases at V and 3 bases at J, with 11 bases in the middle. Germline V gene lookup returns CDR1 MNHNS and CDR2 SASEGT. Some clones are missing from TCRdb's copy, which holds only in-frame ones; the method was immunoSEQ multiplex PCR. The table has around 50,000 clones, approximately 95% seen once; the top ten hold over 0.45%. The input for sequencing was CD4+ T cells from peripheral blood mononuclear cells, taken in the first trimester of pregnancy. This clonotype was obtained from a female donor with multiple sclerosis, enrolled in a pregnancy study. The chain links TRBV6-1 to TRBJ1-5, with D perhaps matching TRBD1 (5 bases). CDR3 bases: TGTGCCAGCAGTCATACAGGTCTCAATCAGCCCCAGCATTTT. Its protein product is CASSHTGLNQPQHF.